This is a list of T cell receptor beta chains from one sample in a study of CD8+ T cells in alopecia areata. Sequencing used immunoSEQ multiplex PCR; TCRdb keeps in-frame clones, though not all of them. The sample holds 93,000 or so clones, around 59% seen once. Sequencing was done on a sample of CD4+ T cells sorted from blood. The receptors stem from a human donor in good health. CDR3s include the opening cysteine and the closing phenylalanine or tryptophan. A D gene is named only where the DNA matches it firmly. Expanded clones get a size class; other rows say once, few or many, or leave the size out.

J,size,D,V,DNA,CDR3
TRBJ1-2,-,-,TRBV20-1,TGCAGTGGCACACAGGGATCGGGTTACACCTTC,CSGTQGSGYTF
TRBJ1-4,-,-,TRBV29-1,TGCAGCGTTGGTTTCGAGGATGAAAAACTGTTTTTT,CSVGFEDEKLFF
TRBJ1-2,-,-,TRBV19,TGTGCCAGTAGACCCTCGACCAAGGCCAACTATGGCTACACCTTC,CASRPSTKANYGYTF
TRBJ1-5,-,TRBD1,TRBV30,TGTGCCTGGGGGGACAGGGGGAGCCAGCCCCAGCATTTT,CAWGDRGSQPQHF
TRBJ2-5,few,TRBD2,TRBV29-1,TGCAGCGTTCCAGCGGGGGGGATAGAGACCCAGTACTTC,CSVPAGGIETQYF
TRBJ2-5,few,-,TRBV6-5,TGTGCCAGCAGTTACGGGCGGGGGCGCCAAGAGACCCAGTACTTC,CASSYGRGRQETQYF
TRBJ2-5,-,TRBD1,TRBV4-2,TGTGCCAGCAGCCAAGATCAAGCCAGGGGGCAGATGGAGACCCAGTACTTC,CASSQDQARGQMETQYF
TRBJ2-2,many,-,TRBV7-2,TGTGCCAGCAGCTTAGGGAACACCGGGGAGCTGTTTTTT,CASSLGNTGELFF
TRBJ2-3,many,-,TRBV11-1,TGTGCCAGCAGCGGCGGGGGCGATCGCACAGATACGCAGTATTTT,CASSGGGDRTDTQYF
TRBJ2-1,few,-,TRBV4-3,TGCGCCAGCAGCCAAGACGGCAAGGACAATGAGCAGTTCTTC,CASSQDGKDNEQFF
TRBJ1-1,-,-,TRBV19,TGTGCCAGTAGTCCCCAGAGGGGCACTTTGAACACTGAAGCTTTCTTT,CASSPQRGTLNTEAFF
TRBJ2-6,-,TRBD1,TRBV29-1,TGCAGCGCGAAGGAACAGGGGCCCAGCGTCCTGACTTTC,CSAKEQGPSVLTF
TRBJ2-1,-,TRBD1,TRBV5-1,TGCGCCAGCAGCTTGCGAAGGGGGACAGGGGCTGAGCAGTTCTTC,CASSLRRGTGAEQFF
TRBJ2-3,-,-,TRBV4-2,TGTGCCAGCAGCCAAGGGAAAAGTGATACGCAGTATTTT,CASSQGKSDTQYF
TRBJ2-3,-,TRBD2,TRBV29-1,TGCAGCGTTGCGGCGGGGGATTTATATACGCAGTATTTT,CSVAAGDLYTQYF
TRBJ2-3,few,-,TRBV25-1,TGTGCCAGCACCCCTTCGACTAGTATGACAGATACGCAGTATTTT,CASTPSTSMTDTQYF
TRBJ2-7,-,TRBD1,TRBV7-2,TGTGCCAGCAGCGGACAGGGGGGGTCCTACGAGCAGTACTTC,CASSGQGGSYEQYF
TRBJ1-6,-,TRBD1,TRBV27,TGTGCCAGCAGCCATCGGGACAGGAATTCACCCCTCCACTTT,CASSHRDRNSPLHF
TRBJ1-5,few,TRBD1,TRBV7-2,TGTGCCAGCAGCTTAGGGGGGACAGCCAATCAGCCCCAGCATTTT,CASSLGGTANQPQHF
TRBJ1-1,-,TRBD1,TRBV30,TGTGCCTGGAGTCGGGGGACAGGGGCGGATGAAGCTTTCTTT,CAWSRGTGADEAFF
TRBJ2-6,few,-,TRBV11-2,TGTGCCAGCAGCTTAGGCACTAGCCGACGTACTTCTGGGGCCAACGTCCTGACTTTC,CASSLGTSRRTSGANVLTF
TRBJ2-1,-,-,TRBV11-2,TGCGCCAGCAGCTCTGGGTGGGGCAGTTGGGACAATGAGCAGTTCTTC,CASSSGWGSWDNEQFF
TRBJ1-5,-,-,TRBV2,TGTGCCAGCAGTGAAGAGGGACCTCGGACGCATTTT,CASSEEGPRTHF
TRBJ1-2,-,-,TRBV7-2,TGTGCCAGCAGCATCGTCGGGGCTAACTATGGCTACACCTTC,CASSIVGANYGYTF
TRBJ1-2,few,-,TRBV29-1,TGCAGCGTTGAAGATCTCCGAACGGGGGACTATGGCTACACCTTC,CSVEDLRTGDYGYTF
TRBJ2-5,-,-,TRBV7-2,TGTGCCAGCAGCTTAGCTGGGTCCCAAGAGACCCAGTACTTC,CASSLAGSQETQYF
TRBJ2-1,-,-,TRBV5-1,TGCGCCAGCAGGGATATACAGGAGCAGTTCTTC,CASRDIQEQFF
TRBJ2-1,-,TRBD2,TRBV30,TGTGCCTGGAGTCTAGCGGGGGGGCGGCAGCAGTTCTTC,CAWSLAGGRQQFF
TRBJ2-5,-,-,TRBV6-5,TGTGCCAGCAGTTACTCCTCGACTCCGGGCGGGGAGACCCAGTACTTC,CASSYSSTPGGETQYF
TRBJ2-7,many,-,TRBV7-2,TGTGCCAGCAGCTTGGGACACGCAACCTACGAGCAGTACTTC,CASSLGHATYEQYF
TRBJ2-2,few,-,TRBV2,TGTGCCAGCAGTCCGGTGGCAAACACCGGGGAGCTGTTTTTT,CASSPVANTGELFF
TRBJ2-1,-,TRBD1,TRBV5-1,TGCGCCAGCAGCCACGGACAGGTCAATGAGCAGTTCTTC,CASSHGQVNEQFF
TRBJ2-1,once,-,TRBV29-1,TGCAGCGGCTCGAGGGGGAGCCATGAGCAGTTCTTC,CSGSRGSHEQFF
TRBJ1-5,few,-,TRBV23-1,TGCGCCAGCAGTCTGCGAACCGGGACACATTGCAATCAGCCCCAGCATTTT,CASSLRTGTHCNQPQHF
TRBJ2-5,few,TRBD2,TRBV5-4,TGTGCCAGCAGCTCCGGGACTAGCGGGGACCAAGAGACCCAGTACTTC,CASSSGTSGDQETQYF
TRBJ1-3,-,-,TRBV5-5,TGTGCCAGCAGCTTGGACCTCTCTGGAAACACCATATATTTT,CASSLDLSGNTIYF
TRBJ2-7,medium-sized,-,TRBV25-1,TGTGCCAGCAGTGAAGGGTCCGGGACTCTACCTTCCTACGAGCAGTACTTC,CASSEGSGTLPSYEQYF
TRBJ2-3,-,TRBD2,TRBV7-8,TGTGCCAGCAGCCCTCGGGAGGGCGCAGATACGCAGTATTTT,CASSPREGADTQYF
TRBJ2-5,few,-,TRBV5-1,TGCGCCAGCAGCTTGGAGAAAGGGGCGGCGACCCAGTACTTC,CASSLEKGAATQYF
TRBJ1-6,-,-,TRBV7-9,TGTGCCAGCAGCCAGGACACGTCCCATTCACCCCTCCACTTT,CASSQDTSHSPLHF
TRBJ2-2,once,-,TRBV19,TGTGCCTCCGGGACCACGCCGAACACCGGGGAGCTGTTTTTT,CASGTTPNTGELFF
TRBJ2-2,-,-,TRBV30,TGTGCCTGGAGTACGGGGGGCTCCGGGGAGCTGTTTTTT,CAWSTGGSGELFF